This section outlines one T cell receptor (beta chain) sequence together with its context. CDR1 and CDR2 from the germline V gene are SNHLY and FYNNEI. Trimming took off 4 bases at V and 1 base at J, with 7 bases between the two ends. CDR3 length: 14 residues. Assay used: immunoSEQ multiplex PCR; TCRdb lists only in-frame clones, some missing. This sample has 130,000 or so clones, with 85% to 90% found just once. The data belong to a study of blood T cell repertoires in COVID-19. This TCR derives from a man in his sixties or seventies with active or convalescent COVID-19. Input material: peripheral blood. This chain connects TRBV2 to TRBJ2-2; possible D gene TRBD1, 6 bases. The CDR3 DNA reads TGTGCCAGCAGTGCGACAGGGAACACCGGGGAGCTGTTTTTT. This gives the protein CASSATGNTGELFF.